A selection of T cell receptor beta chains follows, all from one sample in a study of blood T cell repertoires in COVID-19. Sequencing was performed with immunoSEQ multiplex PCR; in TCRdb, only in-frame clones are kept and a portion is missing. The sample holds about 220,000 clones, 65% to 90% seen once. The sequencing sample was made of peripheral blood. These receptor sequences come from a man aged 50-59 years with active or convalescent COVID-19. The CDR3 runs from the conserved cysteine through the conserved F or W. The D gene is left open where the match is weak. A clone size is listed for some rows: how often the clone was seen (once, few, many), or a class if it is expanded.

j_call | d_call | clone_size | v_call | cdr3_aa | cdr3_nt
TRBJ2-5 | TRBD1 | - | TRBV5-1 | CASTTGGRETQYF | TGCGCCAGCACCACAGGGGGCAGGGAGACCCAGTACTTC
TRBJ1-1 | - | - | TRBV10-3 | CAISELGGNTEAFF | TGTGCCATCAGTGAGTTAGGGGGGAACACTGAAGCTTTCTTT
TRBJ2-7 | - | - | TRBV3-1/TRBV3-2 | CASSPLRGLQYF | TGTGCCAGCAGTCCGCTAAGGGGATTGCAGTACTTC
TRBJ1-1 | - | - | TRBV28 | CASRTNTEAFF | TGTGCCAGCAGAACTAACACTGAAGCTTTCTTT
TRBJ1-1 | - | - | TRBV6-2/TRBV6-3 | CASSSAVETEAFF | TGTGCCAGCAGTTCCGCCGTGGAGACTGAAGCTTTCTTT
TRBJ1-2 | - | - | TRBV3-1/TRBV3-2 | CASGNRISSGYTF | TGTGCCAGCGGTAACAGGATATCGAGTGGCTACACCTTC
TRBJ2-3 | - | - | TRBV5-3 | CARSQQTDTQYF | TGTGCCAGAAGCCAACAAACAGATACGCAGTATTTT
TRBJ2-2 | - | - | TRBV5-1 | CASSFKEYTGELFF | TGCGCCAGCAGCTTCAAGGAGTACACCGGGGAGCTGTTTTTT
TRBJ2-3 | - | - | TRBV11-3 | CASSRGGADTQYF | TGTGCCAGCAGCAGGGGCGGCGCAGATACGCAGTATTTT
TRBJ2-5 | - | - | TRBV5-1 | CASSPWFRGGGETQYF | TGCGCCAGCAGCCCGTGGTTTCGTGGGGGCGGGGAGACCCAGTACTTC
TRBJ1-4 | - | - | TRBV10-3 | CATAQGSEKLFF | TGTGCCACAGCCCAGGGAAGTGAAAAACTGTTTTTT
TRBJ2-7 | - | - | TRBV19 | CASSPFGGESYEQYF | TGTGCCAGTAGCCCCTTCGGGGGAGAGTCCTACGAGCAGTACTTC
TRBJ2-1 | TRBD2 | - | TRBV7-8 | CASSLGIAGSTLNEQFF | TGTGCCAGCAGCTTAGGTATAGCGGGGTCGACTCTTAATGAGCAGTTCTTC
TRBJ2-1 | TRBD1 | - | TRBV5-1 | CASSSGQINEQFF | TGCGCCAGCAGCTCGGGACAGATCAATGAGCAGTTCTTC
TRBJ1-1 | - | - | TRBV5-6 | CASSLWALLTEAFF | TGTGCCAGCAGCTTGTGGGCCCTGCTAACTGAAGCTTTCTTT
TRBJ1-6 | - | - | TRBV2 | CASSDSGYNSPLHF | TGTGCCAGCAGTGACTCGGGCTATAATTCACCCCTCCACTTT
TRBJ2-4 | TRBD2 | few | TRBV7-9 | CASSLAGTSGGNIQYF | TGTGCCAGCAGTCTAGCCGGGACTAGCGGGGGAAACATTCAGTACTTC
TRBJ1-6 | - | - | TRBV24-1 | CATSDVAVNSPLHF | TGTGCCACCAGTGATGTAGCGGTAAATTCACCCCTCCACTTT
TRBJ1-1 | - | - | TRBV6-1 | CASSEVGGAVNTEAFF | TGTGCCAGCAGTGAAGTTGGCGGGGCAGTAAACACTGAAGCTTTCTTT
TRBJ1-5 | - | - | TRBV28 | CASSLYPEGNQYSNQPQHF | TGTGCCAGCAGTTTATACCCGGAGGGGAACCAATATAGCAATCAGCCCCAGCATTTT
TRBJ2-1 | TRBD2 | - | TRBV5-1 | CASSWGLAGSYNEQFF | TGCGCCAGCAGCTGGGGACTAGCGGGATCCTACAATGAGCAGTTCTTC
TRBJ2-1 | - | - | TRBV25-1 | CASSAATKRNEQFF | TGTGCCAGCAGTGCCGCGACAAAAAGGAATGAGCAGTTCTTC
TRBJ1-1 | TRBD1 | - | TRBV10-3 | CAISFSWTGENTEAFF | TGTGCCATCAGTTTTTCCTGGACAGGGGAGAACACTGAAGCTTTCTTT
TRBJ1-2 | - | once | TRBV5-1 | CASSLEYGAVGYTF | TGCGCCAGCAGCCTGGAGTATGGGGCTGTCGGCTACACCTTC
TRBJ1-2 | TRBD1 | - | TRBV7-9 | CASSSGQQYGYTF | TGTGCCAGCAGCTCGGGACAGCAATATGGCTACACCTTC
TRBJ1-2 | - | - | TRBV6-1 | CASSEIQVDPSWGYTF | TGTGCCAGCAGTGAAATCCAGGTCGACCCCAGTTGGGGCTACACCTTC
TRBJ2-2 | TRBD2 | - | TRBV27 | CASSKRLAGATNTGELFF | TGTGCCAGCAGTAAACGACTAGCGGGGGCCACGAACACCGGGGAGCTGTTTTTT
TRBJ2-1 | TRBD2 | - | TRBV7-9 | CASSLFSGSFEQFF | TGTGCCAGCAGCTTATTTAGCGGGAGTTTTGAGCAGTTCTTC
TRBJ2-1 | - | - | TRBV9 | CADVGQSSYNEQFF | TGTGCCGATGTGGGGCAGAGCTCCTACAATGAGCAGTTCTTC
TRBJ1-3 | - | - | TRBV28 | CASSSMTGSGNTIYF | TGTGCCAGCAGTTCAATGACAGGATCTGGAAACACCATATATTTT
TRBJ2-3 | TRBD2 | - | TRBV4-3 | CASSQALAGWDTQYF | TGCGCCAGCAGCCAAGCACTAGCGGGTTGGGATACGCAGTATTTT
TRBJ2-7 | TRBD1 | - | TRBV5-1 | CASSLAGQGPYEQYF | TGCGCCAGCAGCCTGGCGGGACAGGGGCCCTACGAGCAGTACTTC
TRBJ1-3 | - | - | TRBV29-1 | CSARSPKQGTAGNTIYF | TGCAGCGCCCGGTCACCCAAACAGGGTACTGCTGGAAACACCATATATTTT
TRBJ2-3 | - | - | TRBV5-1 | CASSLEGPPSGPGADTQYF | TGCGCCAGCAGCTTGGAGGGCCCCCCCAGCGGGCCCGGGGCAGATACGCAGTATTTT
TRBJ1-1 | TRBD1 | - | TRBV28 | CASTQQGTFEAFF | TGTGCCAGCACACAACAGGGGACCTTTGAAGCTTTCTTT